The present T cell receptor (beta chain) was sequenced within a study of OX40 agonist ivuxolimab in advanced cancers. TCRdb's copy holds only in-frame clones and misses some; the assay was immunoSEQ multiplex PCR. Counted here are around 72,000 clones, more than 80% occurring once; the ten biggest clones make up nearly 8.5%. CDR1 is SEHNR and CDR2 is FQNEAQ in the germline V gene (reference sequence). The CDR3 has 17 amino acids. The J segment lost 4 bases and the V segment lost 4 bases, leaving 10 bases of the junction unmatched. Of note for this clone: Other DNA sequences within the sample encode an identical CDR3.

The sample here was CD4+ or CD8+ T cells sorted from blood, taken in a trial of the OX40 agonist ivuxolimab. This receptor was obtained from an adult with an advanced solid tumor such as melanoma, head and neck, liver or kidney cancer. This chain connects TRBV7-9 to TRBJ1-3; 10 nucleotides align to TRBD1. The CDR3 here is CASSSGRQGASGNTIYF. The CDR3, as DNA: TGTGCCAGCAGCTCCGGGCGACAGGGGGCGTCCGGAAACACCATATATTTT. Variable domain in full (rest from reference TRBV7-9 and TRBJ1-3): DTGVSQNPRHKITKRGQNVTFRCDPISEHNRLYWYRQTLGQGPEFLTYFQNEAQLEKSRLLSDRFSAERPKGSFSTLEIQRTEQGDSAMYLCASSSGRQGASGNTIYFGEGSWLTVV.